Here is one T cell receptor beta chain with its context. This entry comes from a study of blood T cell repertoires in COVID-19. With 4 bases clipped from V and 3 bases from J, the junction kept 4 bases outside the gene matches. CDR3 length: 15 amino acids. Germline V gives CDR1 SGHRS, CDR2 YFSETQ. As processed by the authors: Reference gene primer amplification in the assay estimated nucleated cell counts. Profiled with immunoSEQ multiplex PCR; TCRdb holds only in-frame clones, not every one. V, J and clone size reflect that table, while D and trimming were determined from the DNA. The data hold about 97,000 clones, with almost 95% observed a single time.

This sequence was found in a man aged 45-60 years with active COVID-19. The rearrangement uses TRBV5-1 and TRBJ2-5, with 12 bases that match TRBD2. Specimen: peripheral blood. The CDR3 region is CASSRTSGVEETQYF. DNA of the CDR3: TGCGCCAGCAGCCGGACTAGCGGGGTAGAAGAGACCCAGTACTTC.